This T cell receptor (beta chain) was sequenced for a study of blood T cell repertoires in COVID-19. Overall study: Italy, Spain and the United States were the sources of the convalescent and acute COVID-19 samples.

Sequencing used immunoSEQ multiplex PCR; TCRdb keeps in-frame clones, though not all of them. The sample lists 300,000 to 350,000 clones; around 90% were seen once. The CDR3 sequence is 17 residues long. The V segment lost 1 base and the J segment 2 bases; nucleotides outside the gene matches: 6. Germline V CDR1 and CDR2: SGDLS, YYNGEE. The V gene is TRBV9, the J gene TRBJ2-2; 9 bases line up with TRBD2. The specimen was peripheral blood. The receptor's source is a man aged 18-30 years with active or convalescent COVID-19. The CDR3 region has the DNA TGTGCCAGCAGCGTAAAGGGTAGCGGGAGAAACACCGGGGAGCTGTTTTTT. Its protein product is CASSVKGSGRNTGELFF. The full variable domain, in which reference TRBV9 and TRBJ2-2 provide the parts outside the CDR3, is DSGVTQTPKHLITATGQRVTLRCSPRSGDLSVYWYQQSLDQGLQFLIQYYNGEERAKGNILERFSAQQFPDLHSELNLSSLELGDSALYFCASSVKGSGRNTGELFFGEGSRLTVL.